The entry that follows covers one T cell receptor beta chain sequence. The target antigen is unknown. The data are from a study of T cell responses to AZD1222 COVID-19 vaccine. Sequenced by immunoSEQ multiplex PCR; TCRdb stores in-frame clones only, minus some. The repertoire holds around 140,000 clones, with 85% to 95% as singletons. Whole-study results and caveats: Repertoires were collected only later (after the peak T cell response had occurred). Clonal diversity may have been underestimated in mostly white British donors. CD4 TCRs covered the whole spike, strongest at regions 160-218 and 743-854.

Germline CDR1 and CDR2: MNHEY and SVGEGT. The CDR3 is made up of 15 amino acids. V was pared by 0 bases and J by 6 bases, with 6 bases of the junction left unmatched. This rearrangement joins TRBV6-2 or TRBV6-3 to TRBJ2-7; TRBD1 agrees at 9 bases. The receptor comes from an adult in good health. The sample was peripheral blood, taken on day 0 of AZD1222 vaccination. CDR3 region: CASSYSSGTGTEQYF. In DNA, the CDR3 is TGTGCCAGCAGTTACTCCTCCGGGACAGGGACCGAGCAGTACTTC.